The 20 T cell receptor beta chains below all came from one sample that was sequenced in a study of T cell responses to AZD1222 COVID-19 vaccine. Using immunoSEQ multiplex PCR, the repertoire was profiled, and TCRdb retains in-frame clones only, with some absent. The data hold 100,000 to 120,000 clones, with roughly 90% observed a single time. This sample comprised peripheral blood, obtained on day 0 of AZD1222 vaccination. The receptors stem from an adult in good health.

The chain links TRBV13 to TRBJ2-1; TRBD2 aligns across 7 bases. Per the germline V gene, CDR1 is PRHDT and CDR2 is FYEKMQ (reference sequence). After removal of 3 bases from V and 6 bases from J, the junction contained 5 bases not matched to a gene. The CDR3 contains 14 residues. In DNA, the CDR3 is TGTGCCAGCAGCTTTTGGCTAGCGGCCAATGAGCAGTTCTTC. Translation: CASSFWLAANEQFF.

The J gene is TRBJ1-5, the V gene TRBV7-2; D is unresolved. The CDR3 is made up of 13 amino acids. Trimming left V 4 bases short and J 4 bases short, with 8 bases between. From germline, CDR1 is SGHTA and CDR2 FQGNSA. This CDR3 is CASSSQTNQPQHF. CDR3 in DNA: TGTGCCAGCAGCTCGCAAACGAATCAGCCCCAGCATTTT.

This chain links TRBV2 with TRBJ1-5; D remains ambiguous. Looked up from germline, CDR1 is SNHLY and CDR2 is FYNNEI. Trimming left V 5 bases short and J 2 bases short, with 10 bases between. The CDR3 has 14 amino acids. CDR3 loop: CASSRLSGNQPQHF. The CDR3 DNA reads TGTGCCAGCAGTAGACTAAGTGGCAATCAGCCCCAGCATTTT.

The gene calls are TRBV2 and TRBJ2-7, with D maybe TRBD2 (7 bases). Trimming cost V 0 bases and J 3 bases, with 15 bases left between them. Per germline, CDR1 SNHLY and CDR2 FYNNEI. The CDR3 loop spans 16 amino acids. CDR3 sequence reads: CASSEAPGGGLYEQYF. The DNA of the CDR3 is TGTGCCAGCAGTGAAGCGCCTGGCGGGGGCCTCTACGAGCAGTACTTC.

This clone was recorded a few times. V usage is TRBV10-1 and J usage is TRBJ2-7; D gene ambiguous. CDR3 length: 13 amino acids. Trimming cost V 2 bases and J 4 bases, with 9 bases left between them. The V gene's germline CDR1 is WNHNN and CDR2 SYGVQD (reference sequence). The CDR3 DNA follows: TGCGCCAGCAGTGAGAGGGTAGGTTACGAGCAGTACTTC. This gives the protein CASSERVGYEQYF.

The V and J genes are TRBV10-1 and TRBJ2-3, with 8 nucleotides matching TRBD2. The V gene's germline CDR1 is WNHNN and CDR2 SYGVQD (reference sequence). The V and J ends lost 6 bases and 0 bases, in that order; junction bases with no gene match: 11. The CDR3 is made up of 17 amino acids. In DNA, the CDR3 is TGCGCCAGCAGGGATATTAGCGGGGATCCGAGCACAGATACGCAGTATTTT. Translated, it gives CASRDISGDPSTDTQYF.

The sample holds one count of this clone. The CDR3 spells CSVDGGRPVDTQYF. In DNA, the CDR3 is TGCAGCGTTGACGGGGGGAGGCCTGTAGATACGCAGTATTTT. This chain links TRBV29-1 with TRBJ2-3, with 7 bases that match TRBD2. Germline values: CDR1 SQVTM, CDR2 ANQGSEA. There are 14 residues in the CDR3. V lost 3 bases and J lost 5; bases outside the gene matches: 8.

The genes are TRBV28 and TRBJ1-2; a possible D gene is TRBD1 (6 bases). Germline CDR1 and CDR2: MDHEN and SYDVKM. Trimming stripped 6 bases from V and 6 bases from J, with 14 bases between. The CDR3 is 13 amino acids. CDR3 sequence reads: CASRLRQDDGYTF. CDR3 DNA: TGTGCCAGCAGGTTACGACAGGATGATGGCTACACCTTC.

CDR3 amino acids: CASSLKREGYNSPLHF. Here the CDR3 DNA reads TGTGCCAGCAGCTTAAAAAGGGAAGGCTATAATTCACCCCTCCACTTT. V usage is TRBV7-6 and J usage is TRBJ1-6; D is undetermined. The CDR3 covers 16 residues. V lost 2 bases and J lost 3, with 11 bases in between. Germline V gene lookup returns CDR1 SGHVS and CDR2 FNYEAQ.

J is TRBJ2-2 and V is TRBV19; D remains ambiguous. This CDR3 has 15 residues. In germline, CDR1 is LNHDA, CDR2 SQIVND (reference sequence). Trimming removed 3 bases from V and 1 base from J, with 9 bases in between. CDR3 sequence (DNA): TGTGCCAGTAGTATGATAGGGATGAACACCGGGGAGCTGTTTTTT. Translation: CASSMIGMNTGELFF.

This chain joins TRBV9 and TRBJ2-3; TRBD2 aligns across 14 bases. Unmatched junction bases numbered 7, after V lost 4 bases and J lost 6 bases. This CDR3 has 16 residues. From germline, CDR1 is SGDLS and CDR2 YYNGEE. CDR3 sequence: CASSSRTSGGHDTQYF. The CDR3, as DNA: TGTGCCAGCAGCTCCCGGACTAGCGGGGGGCATGATACGCAGTATTTT.

The chain joins TRBV14 to TRBJ1-6; no clear D. Germline V gene sequence: CDR1 SGHDN, CDR2 FVKESK. V was cut by 0 bases and J by 6 bases, with 12 bases left in between. This CDR3 comprises 16 residues. CDR3 residues: CASSQDMSGVNSPLHF. The CDR3 DNA follows: TGTGCCAGCAGCCAAGACATGTCCGGGGTTAATTCACCCCTCCACTTT.

The chain joins TRBV5-1 to TRBJ2-3, with no clear D. This CDR3 is 15 amino acids long. V was pared by 3 bases and J by 5 bases, with 16 bases between. Per the germline V gene, CDR1 is SGHRS and CDR2 is YFSETQ. The chain's CDR3 is CASSSPGIPLDTQYF. In DNA, the CDR3 is TGCGCCAGCAGCTCGCCCGGTATACCCTTAGATACGCAGTATTTT. Filled out from reference TRBV5-1 and TRBJ2-3, the complete variable domain reads KAGVTQTPRYLIKTRGQQVTLSCSPISGHRSVSWYQQTPGQGLQFLFEYFSETQRNKGNFPGRFSGRQFSNSRSEMNVSTLELGDSALYLCASSSPGIPLDTQYFGPGTRLTVL.

Notes on this clone: The identical CDR3 is also encoded by other nucleotide sequences in the sample. The rearrangement uses TRBV6-5 and TRBJ1-1; D gene unclear. V lost 2 bases and J 1 base, leaving 5 bases between the germline ends. Germline V gene lookup returns CDR1 MNHEY and CDR2 SVGAGI. The length of the CDR3 is 13 residues. The CDR3: CASSYDGNTEAFF. The CDR3 bases are TGTGCCAGCAGTTACGATGGGAACACTGAAGCTTTCTTT.

This clone has a single count. The J gene is TRBJ1-6, the V gene TRBV3-1 (or the pseudogene TRBV3-2); 8 nucleotides match TRBD1. CDR1 is LGHDT, CDR2 YNNKEL, per germline (reference sequence). The ends lost 1 base at V and 10 bases at J; junction bases unmatched: 6. The CDR3 contains 15 residues. The CDR3 DNA sequence: TGTGCCAGCAGCCAAGGACAGGGGAATAGATCACCCCTCCACTTT. Amino acid sequence: CASSQGQGNRSPLHF.

The rearrangement joins TRBV19 to TRBJ1-5, with 8 nucleotides matching TRBD1. J lost 3 bases, V lost 7 bases, and 8 bases had no gene match. This CDR3 comprises 15 residues. CDR1 and CDR2 from the germline V gene are LNHDA and SQIVND (reference sequence). Here the CDR3 DNA reads TGTGCCAGTAATGAACTGGACAGGGTCAATCAGCCCCAGCATTTT. It yields the protein CASNELDRVNQPQHF.

The V and J genes are TRBV6-5 and TRBJ1-2, with D uncertain. The V end was cut by 9 bases, the J end by 6 bases, with 14 bases between. Per the germline V gene, CDR1 is MNHEY and CDR2 is SVGAGI. The CDR3 consists of 12 residues. This chain's CDR3 is CASGVRENGYTF. In DNA, the CDR3 is TGTGCCAGTGGGGTGCGGGAGAATGGCTACACCTTC.

CDR3 region: CASSPLQGGGNEQFF. CDR3 bases: TGTGCCAGCTCACCACTTCAGGGGGGGGGCAATGAGCAGTTCTTC. The chain employs TRBV18 and TRBJ2-1; D is tentatively TRBD1 or TRBD2 (7 bases each). This CDR3 contains 15 residues. V gave up 1 base and J gave up 6 bases, with 13 bases separating them. Germline CDR1 is KGHSH and CDR2 is LQKENI.

J is TRBJ2-3 and V is TRBV5-1; D is perhaps TRBD1 or TRBD2 (5 bases each). The CDR3 sequence is 13 residues long. Germline V gene data show CDR1 as SGHRS and CDR2 as YFSETQ. Trimming stripped 5 bases from V and 0 bases from J, with 7 bases between. Here the CDR3 reads CASSEGSTDTQYF. DNA for the CDR3: TGCGCCAGCAGTGAGGGGAGCACAGATACGCAGTATTTT.

The J gene is TRBJ2-3, the V gene TRBV5-1; the D gene is possibly TRBD1 (6 bases). Trimming removed 2 bases from V and 6 bases from J, with 16 bases in between. The germline gives CDR1 SGHRS, CDR2 YFSETQ. The CDR3 runs 15 residues. CDR3 DNA sequence: TGCGCCAGCAGCTTCTCAGGGGCCGAAACGGATACGCAGTATTTT. This codes for CASSFSGAETDTQYF.